A selection of T cell receptor beta chains follows, all from one sample in a study of blood T cell dynamics during melanoma immunotherapy. Some clones are missing from TCRdb's copy, which holds only in-frame ones; the method was immunoSEQ multiplex PCR. There are about 15,000 clones in the sample; 92% occur only once, and 0.92% lies in the top ten. Sequenced here: blood, sampled from a patient treated with checkpoint blockade. The receptors originated from a human donor with melanoma. CDR3s include the opening cysteine and the closing phenylalanine or tryptophan. The D gene is left open where the match is weak. A row's size may be missing; if present it is once, few, many or a size class.

abundance: NA
d_gene: TRBD1
j_gene: TRBJ2-3
v_gene: TRBV7-2
CDR3nt: TGTGCCAGCAGCTTAGATCGGCCGAGGACAGGGGGAACAGATACGCAGTATTTT
CDR3aa: CASSLDRPRTGGTDTQYF

abundance: NA
d_gene: NA
j_gene: TRBJ1-3
v_gene: TRBV5-6
CDR3nt: TGTGCCAGCAGTCAGCGGGCCCTGGTTGTTGGAAACACCATATATTTT
CDR3aa: CASSQRALVVGNTIYF

abundance: NA
d_gene: NA
j_gene: TRBJ2-7
v_gene: TRBV7-2
CDR3nt: TGTGCCAGCAGCTCCCCCGGGACACCTCTCGAGCAGTACTTC
CDR3aa: CASSSPGTPLEQYF

abundance: once
d_gene: TRBD2
j_gene: TRBJ2-5
v_gene: TRBV5-4
CDR3nt: TGTGCCAGCAGCTTCGGGTACCGGGAGGTCTACTTC
CDR3aa: CASSFGYREVYF

abundance: NA
d_gene: TRBD1
j_gene: TRBJ1-1
v_gene: TRBV28
CDR3nt: TGTGCCAGCAGTCGCTCAGGGGGCCGAACTGAAGCTTTCTTT
CDR3aa: CASSRSGGRTEAFF

abundance: NA
d_gene: NA
j_gene: TRBJ1-2
v_gene: TRBV7-9
CDR3nt: TGTGCCAGCACCGCCGGGCCTCCGGAGGGTGGCTACACCTTC
CDR3aa: CASTAGPPEGGYTF

abundance: NA
d_gene: NA
j_gene: TRBJ2-5
v_gene: TRBV5-1
CDR3nt: TGCGCCAGCAGCTTCGGGGGATCCGGGCAAGAGACCCAGTACTTC
CDR3aa: CASSFGGSGQETQYF

abundance: NA
d_gene: TRBD2
j_gene: TRBJ2-2
v_gene: TRBV5-1
CDR3nt: TGCGCCAGCAGCCGCGGGGGAAGGACCGGGGAGCTGTTTTTT
CDR3aa: CASSRGGRTGELFF

abundance: NA
d_gene: NA
j_gene: TRBJ2-3
v_gene: TRBV6-6
CDR3nt: TGTGCCAGCAGTTCCCCCATCCGCATGAGCACAGATACGCAGTATTTT
CDR3aa: CASSSPIRMSTDTQYF

abundance: once
d_gene: NA
j_gene: TRBJ2-7
v_gene: TRBV7-2
CDR3nt: TGTGCCAGCAGCATCGGGCGGGTCGAGCAGTACTTC
CDR3aa: CASSIGRVEQYF

abundance: NA
d_gene: TRBD1
j_gene: TRBJ1-5
v_gene: TRBV2
CDR3nt: TGTGCCAGCAGTCGAGAACAGGGGTCGTTCAATCAGCCCCAGCATTTT
CDR3aa: CASSREQGSFNQPQHF

abundance: few
d_gene: TRBD1
j_gene: TRBJ1-1
v_gene: TRBV30
CDR3nt: TGTGCCTGGAGTATCACAGGGGTTGGGACTGAAGCTTTCTTT
CDR3aa: CAWSITGVGTEAFF

abundance: once
d_gene: NA
j_gene: TRBJ1-4
v_gene: TRBV11-2
CDR3nt: TGTGCCAGCAGCTTAGTAAACCTTAATGAAAAACTGTTTTTT
CDR3aa: CASSLVNLNEKLFF

abundance: NA
d_gene: TRBD1
j_gene: TRBJ1-2
v_gene: TRBV2
CDR3nt: TGTGCCAGCAGTCCGGGACAGGGAAACTATGGCTACACCTTC
CDR3aa: CASSPGQGNYGYTF

abundance: few
d_gene: NA
j_gene: TRBJ1-2
v_gene: TRBV9
CDR3nt: TGTGCCAGCAGCGAGAACCACTATGGCTACACCTTC
CDR3aa: CASSENHYGYTF

abundance: NA
d_gene: NA
j_gene: TRBJ1-3
v_gene: TRBV15
CDR3nt: TGTGCCACCAGCAGAGGTTCGACATACCAGTGGCCTGGAAACACCATATATTTT
CDR3aa: CATSRGSTYQWPGNTIYF

abundance: NA
d_gene: NA
j_gene: TRBJ2-1
v_gene: TRBV27
CDR3nt: TGTGCCAGCAGTTTATTTCCGGAACCGTACAATGAGCAGTTCTTC
CDR3aa: CASSLFPEPYNEQFF

abundance: NA
d_gene: NA
j_gene: TRBJ2-1
v_gene: TRBV7-9
CDR3nt: TGTGCCAGCATCAGCTTTAAGGAGGAGCAGTTCTTC
CDR3aa: CASISFKEEQFF

abundance: NA
d_gene: NA
j_gene: TRBJ2-1
v_gene: TRBV7-2
CDR3nt: TGTGCCAGCAGTTACGGAGCTCAAACCGGTGAGCAGTTCTTC
CDR3aa: CASSYGAQTGEQFF

abundance: NA
d_gene: NA
j_gene: TRBJ1-1
v_gene: TRBV19
CDR3nt: TGTGCCAGTAGTGAGACAGTTGGCACTGAAGCTTTCTTT
CDR3aa: CASSETVGTEAFF

abundance: NA
d_gene: TRBD1
j_gene: TRBJ1-1
v_gene: TRBV4-1
CDR3nt: TGCGCCAGCAGCCAAGTCGGGAAAACAGGGGGCACTGAAGCTTTCTTT
CDR3aa: CASSQVGKTGGTEAFF

abundance: NA
d_gene: NA
j_gene: TRBJ2-3
v_gene: TRBV2
CDR3nt: TGTGCCAGCCGAAGCGGAGGTACGCAGTATTTT
CDR3aa: CASRSGGTQYF

abundance: NA
d_gene: TRBD1
j_gene: TRBJ1-2
v_gene: TRBV25-1
CDR3nt: TGTGCCAGCAGCCATACCCTCGGGACAGGGCAAAACTATGGCTACACCTTC
CDR3aa: CASSHTLGTGQNYGYTF

abundance: once
d_gene: NA
j_gene: TRBJ2-6
v_gene: TRBV28
CDR3nt: TGTGCCACATCCGGGGGCGATGGGGTCTCTGGGGCCAACGTCCTGACTTTC
CDR3aa: CATSGGDGVSGANVLTF

abundance: NA
d_gene: TRBD2
j_gene: TRBJ2-7
v_gene: TRBV4-2
CDR3nt: TGTGCCAGCAGCCAGTCCCCGACTAGCGGGGGCTACGAGCAGTACTTC
CDR3aa: CASSQSPTSGGYEQYF

abundance: NA
d_gene: NA
j_gene: TRBJ1-5
v_gene: TRBV10-3
CDR3nt: TGTGCCATCAGGGACAGCAGCAATCAGCCCCAGCATTTT
CDR3aa: CAIRDSSNQPQHF

abundance: once
d_gene: TRBD1
j_gene: TRBJ1-6
v_gene: TRBV5-1
CDR3nt: TGCGCCAGCAGCGTCGACAGGGGGCGGAGTAATTCACCCCTCCACTTT
CDR3aa: CASSVDRGRSNSPLHF